The present TCR beta chain was sequenced within a study of blood T cell repertoires in COVID-19. The assay was immunoSEQ multiplex PCR, and TCRdb's table has in-frame clones only and misses some. This sample has tens of thousands of clones, with about nine tenths found just once. The CDR3 is 16 amino acids. The germline V gene encodes CDR1 LNHNV and CDR2 YYDKDF (reference sequence). The J segment lost 3 bases and the V segment lost 4 bases, leaving 11 bases of the junction unmatched. This clonotype originated in an elderly woman with acute or convalescent COVID-19. The gene calls are TRBV15 and TRBJ2-5, with 7 bases fitting TRBD2. The specimen sequenced was peripheral blood. The CDR3 is CATSKRTRLAEETQYF. CDR3 bases: TGTGCCACCAGCAAGAGAACCCGACTAGCTGAAGAGACCCAGTACTTC.